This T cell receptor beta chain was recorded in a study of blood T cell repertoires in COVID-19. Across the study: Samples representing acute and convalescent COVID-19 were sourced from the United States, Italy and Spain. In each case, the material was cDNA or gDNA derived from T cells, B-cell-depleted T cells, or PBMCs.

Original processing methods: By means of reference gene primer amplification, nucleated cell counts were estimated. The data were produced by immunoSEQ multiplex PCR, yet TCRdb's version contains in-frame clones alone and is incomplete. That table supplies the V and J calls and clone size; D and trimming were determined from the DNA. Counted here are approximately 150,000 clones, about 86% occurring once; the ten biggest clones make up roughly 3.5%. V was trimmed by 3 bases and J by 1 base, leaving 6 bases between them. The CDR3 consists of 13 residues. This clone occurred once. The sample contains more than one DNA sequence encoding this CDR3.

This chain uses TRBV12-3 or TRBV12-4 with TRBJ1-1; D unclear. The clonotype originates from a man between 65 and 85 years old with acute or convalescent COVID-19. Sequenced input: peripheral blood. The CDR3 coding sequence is TGTGCCAGCAGTTTGCAGGCGAACACTGAAGCTTTCTTT. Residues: CASSLQANTEAFF.